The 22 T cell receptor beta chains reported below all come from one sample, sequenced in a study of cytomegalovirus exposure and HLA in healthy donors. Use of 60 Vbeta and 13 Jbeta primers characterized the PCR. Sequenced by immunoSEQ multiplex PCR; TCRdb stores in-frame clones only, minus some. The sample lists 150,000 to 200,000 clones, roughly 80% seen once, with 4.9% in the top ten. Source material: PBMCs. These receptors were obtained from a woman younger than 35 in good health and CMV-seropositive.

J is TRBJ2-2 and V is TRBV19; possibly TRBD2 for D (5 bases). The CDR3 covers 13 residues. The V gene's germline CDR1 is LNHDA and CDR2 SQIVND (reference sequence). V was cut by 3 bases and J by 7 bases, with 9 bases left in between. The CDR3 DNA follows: TGTGCCAGTAGTATCGGAGGTGGCGGGGAGCTGTTTTTT. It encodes CASSIGGGGELFF.

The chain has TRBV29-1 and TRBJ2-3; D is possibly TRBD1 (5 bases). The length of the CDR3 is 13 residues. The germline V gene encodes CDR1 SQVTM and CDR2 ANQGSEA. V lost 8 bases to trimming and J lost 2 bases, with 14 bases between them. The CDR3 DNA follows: TGCAGCACCCCAGGGATCTTCACAGATACGCAGTATTTT. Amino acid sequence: CSTPGIFTDTQYF.

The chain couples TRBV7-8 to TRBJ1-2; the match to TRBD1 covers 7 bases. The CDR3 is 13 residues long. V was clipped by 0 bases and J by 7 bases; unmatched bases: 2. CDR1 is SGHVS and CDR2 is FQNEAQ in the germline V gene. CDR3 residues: CASSLAAGGGYTF. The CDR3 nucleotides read TGTGCCAGCAGCTTAGCGGCAGGGGGTGGCTACACCTTC. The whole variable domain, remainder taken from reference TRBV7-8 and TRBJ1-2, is GAGVSQSPRYKVAKRGQDVALRCDPISGHVSLFWYQQALGQGPEFLTYFQNEAQLDKSGLPSDRFFAERPEGSVSTLKIQRTQQEDSAVYLCASSLAAGGGYTFGSGTRLTVV.

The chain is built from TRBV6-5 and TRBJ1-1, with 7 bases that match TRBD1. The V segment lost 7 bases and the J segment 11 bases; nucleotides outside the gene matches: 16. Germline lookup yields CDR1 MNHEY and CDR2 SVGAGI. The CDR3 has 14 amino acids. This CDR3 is CASIQGVGGKTAFF. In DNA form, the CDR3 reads TGTGCCAGCATCCAGGGGGTGGGCGGTAAGACGGCTTTCTTT.

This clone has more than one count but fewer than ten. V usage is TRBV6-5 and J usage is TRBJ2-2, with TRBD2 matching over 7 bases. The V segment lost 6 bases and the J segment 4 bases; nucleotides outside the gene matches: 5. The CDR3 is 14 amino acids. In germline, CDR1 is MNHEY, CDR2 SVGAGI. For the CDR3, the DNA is TGTGCCAGCAGGCGGGACTACGTCACCGGGGAGCTGTTTTTT. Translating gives CASRRDYVTGELFF.

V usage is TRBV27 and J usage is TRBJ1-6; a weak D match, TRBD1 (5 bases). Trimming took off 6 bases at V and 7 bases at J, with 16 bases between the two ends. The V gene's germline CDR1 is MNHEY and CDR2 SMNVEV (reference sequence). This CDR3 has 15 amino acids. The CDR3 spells CASRQVLAENSPLHF. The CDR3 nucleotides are TGTGCCAGCAGACAGGTCTTAGCCGAAAATTCACCCCTCCACTTT.

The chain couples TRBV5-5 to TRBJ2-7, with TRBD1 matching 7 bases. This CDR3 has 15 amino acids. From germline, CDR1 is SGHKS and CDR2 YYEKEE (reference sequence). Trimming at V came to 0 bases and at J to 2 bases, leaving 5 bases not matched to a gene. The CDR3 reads CASSLVRQGPYEQYF. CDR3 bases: TGTGCCAGCAGCTTGGTAAGACAGGGTCCCTACGAGCAGTACTTC. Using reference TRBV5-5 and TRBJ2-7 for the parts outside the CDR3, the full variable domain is DAGVTQSPTHLIKTRGQQVTLRCSPISGHKSVSWYQQVLGQGPQFIFQYYEKEERGRGNFPDRFSARQFPNYSSELNVNALLLGDSALYLCASSLVRQGPYEQYFGPGTRLTVT.

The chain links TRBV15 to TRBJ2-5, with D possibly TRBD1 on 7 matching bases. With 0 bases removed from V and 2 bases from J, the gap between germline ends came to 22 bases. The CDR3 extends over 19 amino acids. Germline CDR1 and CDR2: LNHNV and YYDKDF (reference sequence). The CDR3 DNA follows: TGTGCCACCAGCAGAGACAAAACCGGGGGACAGTTGATACAAGAGACCCAGTACTTC. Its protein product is CATSRDKTGGQLIQETQYF.

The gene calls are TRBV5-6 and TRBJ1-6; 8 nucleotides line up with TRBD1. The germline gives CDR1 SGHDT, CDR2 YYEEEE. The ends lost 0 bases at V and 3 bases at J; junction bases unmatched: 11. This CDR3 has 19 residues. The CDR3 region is CASSLETGVDSGYNSPLHF. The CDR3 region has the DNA TGTGCCAGCAGCTTGGAGACAGGGGTAGATTCAGGCTATAATTCACCCCTCCACTTT.

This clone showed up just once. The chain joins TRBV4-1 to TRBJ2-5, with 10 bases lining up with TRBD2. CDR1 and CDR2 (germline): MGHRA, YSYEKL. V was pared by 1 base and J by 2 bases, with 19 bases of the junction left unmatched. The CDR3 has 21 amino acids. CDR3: CASSQAVFGGSGGLDQETQYF. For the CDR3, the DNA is TGCGCCAGCAGCCAAGCGGTATTCGGAGGTAGCGGGGGGCTGGATCAAGAGACCCAGTACTTC.

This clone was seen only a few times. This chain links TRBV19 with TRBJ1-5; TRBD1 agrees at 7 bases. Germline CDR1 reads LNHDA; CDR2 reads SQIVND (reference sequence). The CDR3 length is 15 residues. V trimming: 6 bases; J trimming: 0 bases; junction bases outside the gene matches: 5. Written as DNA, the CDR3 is TGTGCCAGTAGGATGGGACAGATTAGCAATCAGCCCCAGCATTTT. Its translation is CASRMGQISNQPQHF. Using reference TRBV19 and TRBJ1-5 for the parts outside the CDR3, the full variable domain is DGGITQSPKYLFRKEGQNVTLSCEQNLNHDAMYWYRQDPGQGLRLIYYSQIVNDFQKGDIAEGYSVSREKKESFPLTVTSAQKNPTAFYLCASRMGQISNQPQHFGDGTRLSIL.

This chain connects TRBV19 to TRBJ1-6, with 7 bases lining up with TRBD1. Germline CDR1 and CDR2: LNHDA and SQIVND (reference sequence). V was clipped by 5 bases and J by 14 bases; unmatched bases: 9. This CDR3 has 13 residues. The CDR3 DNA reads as TGTGCCAGTAGTGGGACAGTGGGGGTTGCCCTCCACTTT. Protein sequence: CASSGTVGVALHF.

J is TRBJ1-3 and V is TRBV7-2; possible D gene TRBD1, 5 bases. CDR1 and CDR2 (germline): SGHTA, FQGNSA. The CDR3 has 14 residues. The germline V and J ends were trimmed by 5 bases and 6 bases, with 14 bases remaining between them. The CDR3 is CASSTGGVENTIYF. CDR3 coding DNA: TGTGCCAGCAGCACCGGAGGGGTTGAAAACACCATATATTTT.

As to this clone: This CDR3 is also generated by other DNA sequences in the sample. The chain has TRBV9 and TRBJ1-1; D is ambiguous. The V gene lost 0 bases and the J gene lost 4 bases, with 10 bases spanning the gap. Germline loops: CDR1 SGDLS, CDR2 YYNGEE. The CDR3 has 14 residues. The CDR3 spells CASSVERVTTEAFF. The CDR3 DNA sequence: TGTGCCAGCAGCGTAGAGAGGGTCACCACTGAAGCTTTCTTT.

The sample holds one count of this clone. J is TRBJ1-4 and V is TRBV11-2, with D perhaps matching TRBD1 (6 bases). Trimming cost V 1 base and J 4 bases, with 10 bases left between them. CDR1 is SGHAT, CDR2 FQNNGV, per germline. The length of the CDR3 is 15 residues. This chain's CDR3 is CASSLGRGINEKLFF. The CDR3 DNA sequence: TGTGCCAGCAGCTTAGGAAGGGGGATTAATGAAAAACTGTTTTTT.

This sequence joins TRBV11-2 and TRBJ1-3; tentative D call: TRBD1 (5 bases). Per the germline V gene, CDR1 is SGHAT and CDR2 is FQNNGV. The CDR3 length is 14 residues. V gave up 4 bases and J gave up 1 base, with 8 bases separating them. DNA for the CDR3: TGTGCCAGCAGCTCCCGGACATCTGGAAACACCATATATTTT. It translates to CASSSRTSGNTIYF.

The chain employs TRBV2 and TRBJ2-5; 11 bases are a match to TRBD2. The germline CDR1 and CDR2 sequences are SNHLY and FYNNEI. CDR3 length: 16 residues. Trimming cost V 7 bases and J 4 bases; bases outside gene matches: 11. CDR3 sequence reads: CASTYISGGAGETQYF. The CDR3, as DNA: TGTGCCAGCACATACATTAGCGGGGGGGCCGGAGAGACCCAGTACTTC.

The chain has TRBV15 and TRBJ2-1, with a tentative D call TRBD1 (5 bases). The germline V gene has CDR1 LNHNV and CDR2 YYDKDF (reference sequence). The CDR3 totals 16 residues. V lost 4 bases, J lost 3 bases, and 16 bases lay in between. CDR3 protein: CATSTANRFGYNEQFF. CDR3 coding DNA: TGTGCCACCAGCACAGCAAACAGGTTCGGCTACAATGAGCAGTTCTTC.

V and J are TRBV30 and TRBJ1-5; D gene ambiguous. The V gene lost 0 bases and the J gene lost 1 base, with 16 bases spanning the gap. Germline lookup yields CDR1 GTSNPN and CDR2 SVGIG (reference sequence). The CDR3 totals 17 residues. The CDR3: CAWSVLSAVESNQPQHF. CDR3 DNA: TGTGCCTGGAGTGTACTTAGCGCAGTGGAAAGCAATCAGCCCCAGCATTTT.

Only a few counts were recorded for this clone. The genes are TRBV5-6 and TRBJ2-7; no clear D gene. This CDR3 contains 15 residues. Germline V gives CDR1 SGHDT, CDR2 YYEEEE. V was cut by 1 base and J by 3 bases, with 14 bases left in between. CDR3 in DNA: TGTGCCAGCAGCTTGCTTCGAACTTCCCTCTACGAGCAGTACTTC. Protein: CASSLLRTSLYEQYF.

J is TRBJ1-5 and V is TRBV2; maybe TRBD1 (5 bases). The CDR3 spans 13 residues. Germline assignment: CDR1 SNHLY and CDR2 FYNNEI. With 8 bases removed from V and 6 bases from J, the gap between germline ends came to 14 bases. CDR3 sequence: CASGQGSGQPQHF. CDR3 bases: TGTGCCAGCGGGCAGGGTTCCGGTCAGCCCCAGCATTTT.

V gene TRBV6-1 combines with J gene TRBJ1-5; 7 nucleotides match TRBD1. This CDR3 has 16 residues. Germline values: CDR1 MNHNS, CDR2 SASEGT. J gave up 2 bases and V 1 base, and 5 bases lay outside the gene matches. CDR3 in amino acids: CASSEVEGGGNQPQHF. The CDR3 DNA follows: TGTGCCAGCAGTGAAGTCGAAGGGGGCGGCAATCAGCCCCAGCATTTT.